The 27 T cell receptor beta chains below all came from one sample that was sequenced in a study of blood T cell repertoires in COVID-19. Only in-frame clones appear in the TCRdb table, and some are missing; sequencing was by immunoSEQ multiplex PCR. The repertoire includes about 89,000 clones, roughly 80% of them detected once, and 40% to 60% sits in the top ten. Sample: peripheral blood. The receptors derive from a human donor in a cohort sampled during active COVID-19.

The rearrangement links TRBV5-4 to TRBJ2-5; 7 nucleotides align to TRBD2. V lost 0 bases and J lost 5; bases outside the gene matches: 7. Germline lookup yields CDR1 SGHNT and CDR2 YYREEE (reference sequence). CDR3 length: 15 residues. The CDR3 is CASSLVGGGFETQYF. The CDR3 DNA sequence: TGTGCCAGCAGCTTGGTGGGGGGAGGGTTCGAGACCCAGTACTTC.

The DNA of the CDR3 is TGTGCCAGCCGGGGGACAGGGGGGACCACCGGGGAGCTGTTTTTT. Its translation: CASRGTGGTTGELFF. The chain has TRBV7-9 and TRBJ2-2; 11 nucleotides match TRBD1. The germline V gene encodes CDR1 SEHNR and CDR2 FQNEAQ (reference sequence). This CDR3 is built from 15 residues. The trim removed 8 bases at V and 4 bases at J, leaving 6 bases unmatched.

The chain couples TRBV2 to TRBJ2-3; TRBD2 matches at 10 bases. The CDR3 is 21 residues long. Germline trimming cut 4 bases from V and 0 bases from J; bases unmatched to any gene: 19. Germline V gives CDR1 SNHLY, CDR2 FYNNEI. The CDR3 protein is CASSVSGVGTTSGTSTDTQYF. The CDR3 DNA is TGTGCCAGCAGTGTCAGTGGGGTTGGGACCACTAGCGGGACTAGCACAGATACGCAGTATTTT.

This clone was recorded a few times. The genes are TRBV7-3 and TRBJ2-2; 8 nucleotides agree with TRBD2. J was trimmed by 5 bases and V by 1 base; bases with no gene match: 3. Looked up from germline, CDR1 is SGHTA and CDR2 is FQGTGA. The CDR3 sequence is 15 residues long. The CDR3 reads CASSLIASGTGELFF. The CDR3 DNA sequence: TGTGCCAGCAGCTTAATAGCTAGCGGGACCGGGGAGCTGTTTTTT. The full variable domain, rest sourced from reference TRBV7-3 and TRBJ2-2, is GAGVSQTPSNKVTEKGKYVELRCDPISGHTALYWYRQSLGQGPEFLIYFQGTGAADDSGLPNDRFFAVRPEGSVSTLKIQRTERGDSAVYLCASSLIASGTGELFFGEGSRLTVL.

The chain couples TRBV7-2 to TRBJ2-5; D is undetermined. V shed 1 base and J shed 5 bases, with 14 bases lying between them. This CDR3 contains 15 residues. Per germline, CDR1 SGHTA and CDR2 FQGNSA. CDR3 sequence (DNA): TGTGCCAGCAGCTTAGAAGCACTCTCCCGGGAGACCCAGTACTTC. Protein: CASSLEALSRETQYF. The full variable domain, in which reference TRBV7-2 and TRBJ2-5 provide the parts outside the CDR3, is GAGVSQSPSNKVTEKGKDVELRCDPISGHTALYWYRQSLGQGLEFLIYFQGNSAPDKSGLPSDRFSAERTGGSVSTLTIQRTQQEDSAVYLCASSLEALSRETQYFGPGTRLLVL.

The chain couples TRBV15 to TRBJ1-5; TRBD1 is a possible D gene (5 bases). The germline gives CDR1 LNHNV, CDR2 YYDKDF (reference sequence). The CDR3 contains 15 residues. V was clipped by 1 base and J by 3 bases, with 10 bases between them. CDR3 region: CATSRVRQNNQPQHF. CDR3 coding DNA: TGTGCCACCAGCAGAGTCCGACAGAACAATCAGCCCCAGCATTTT.

CDR3 protein: CASRDSGSWETQYF. The CDR3 region has the DNA TGTGCCAGCAGGGATAGCGGGAGCTGGGAGACCCAGTACTTC. This chain joins TRBV2 and TRBJ2-5, with TRBD2 matching 9 bases. Germline CDR1 and CDR2: SNHLY and FYNNEI. Trimming cost V 6 bases and J 5 bases; bases outside gene matches: 7. The CDR3 consists of 14 residues.

The chain is built from TRBV24-1 and TRBJ1-2; 7 bases are shared with TRBD1. V trimming: 1 base; J trimming: 6 bases; junction bases outside the gene matches: 10. The CDR3 runs 16 residues. The germline gives CDR1 KGHDR, CDR2 SFDVKD. CDR3 residues: CATSDFGAGGLDGYTF. As DNA, the CDR3 is TGTGCCACCAGTGATTTTGGGGCAGGGGGGTTGGATGGCTACACCTTC.

The rearrangement joins TRBV9 to TRBJ2-5, with 10 bases lining up with TRBD2. Germline CDR1 reads SGDLS; CDR2 reads YYNGEE. The CDR3 contains 15 residues. V lost 3 bases and J lost 5; bases outside the gene matches: 7. The CDR3 region is CASSAPGLARETQYF. CDR3 nucleotides: TGTGCCAGCAGCGCCCCGGGACTAGCGAGGGAGACCCAGTACTTC. Full variable domain (outside the CDR3, taken from reference TRBV9 and TRBJ2-5): DSGVTQTPKHLITATGQRVTLRCSPRSGDLSVYWYQQSLDQGLQFLIQYYNGEERAKGNILERFSAQQFPDLHSELNLSSLELGDSALYFCASSAPGLARETQYFGPGTRLLVL.

This clone occurred many times. This chain connects TRBV2 to TRBJ1-1; TRBD1 is a possible D gene (6 bases). The CDR3 sequence is 12 residues long. V gave up 7 bases and J gave up 3 bases, with 9 bases separating them. Germline CDR1 reads SNHLY; CDR2 reads FYNNEI. The CDR3 DNA reads as TGTGCCAGCACGGACAGACACACTGAAGCTTTCTTT. This translates into CASTDRHTEAFF.

The rearrangement links TRBV5-4 to TRBJ2-6; 12 positions agree with TRBD2. Germline trimming cut 2 bases from V and 1 base from J; bases unmatched to any gene: 1. CDR3 length: 17 amino acids. Germline-derived CDR1 and CDR2 are SGHNT and YYREEE (reference sequence). The CDR3 loop is CASSFGLAGSGANVLTF. CDR3 DNA sequence: TGTGCCAGCAGCTTCGGACTAGCGGGATCTGGGGCCAACGTCCTGACTTTC. The full variable domain, rest sourced from reference TRBV5-4 and TRBJ2-6, is ETGVTQSPTHLIKTRGQQVTLRCSSQSGHNTVSWYQQALGQGPQFIFQYYREEENGRGNFPPRFSGLQFPNYSSELNVNALELDDSALYLCASSFGLAGSGANVLTFGAGSRLTVL.

This rearrangement joins TRBV7-2 to TRBJ2-7; 12 bases fit TRBD2. J gave up 5 bases and V 2 bases, and 4 bases lay outside the gene matches. From germline, CDR1 is SGHTA and CDR2 FQGNSA. The CDR3 totals 15 residues. The CDR3 region is CASSLTASGRDEQYF. The DNA of the CDR3 is TGTGCCAGCAGCTTAACTGCTAGCGGGAGGGACGAGCAGTACTTC.

This clone was observed a handful of times. The junction departs from germline at one end; a sequencing error may be responsible. The chain recombines TRBV7-7 with TRBJ2-5; 12 nucleotides align to TRBD2. The CDR3 has 15 amino acids. Germline V CDR1 and CDR2: SSHAT, FNYEAQ (reference sequence). Here the CDR3 DNA reads TGTGCTAGCAGCCCCTGGGGACTAGCGGGAGAGACCCAGTACTTC. Protein sequence: CASSPWGLAGETQYF. Variable domain in full (rest from reference TRBV7-7 and TRBJ2-5): GAGVSQSPRYKVTKRGQDVTLRCDPISSHATLYWYQQALGQGPEFLTYFNYEAQPDKSGLPSDRFSAERPEGSISTLTIQRTEQRDSAMYRCASSPWGLAGETQYFGPGTRLLVL.

V gene TRBV28 combines with J gene TRBJ1-5; the D is unclear. The CDR3 consists of 14 residues. V lost 7 bases to trimming and J lost 7 bases, with 17 bases between them. In germline, CDR1 is MDHEN, CDR2 SYDVKM. The CDR3 is CASNKMAGLQPQHF. The CDR3 DNA sequence: TGTGCCAGCAATAAAATGGCGGGTTTACAGCCCCAGCATTTT.

The gene calls are TRBV30 and TRBJ2-3, with D possibly TRBD1 on 6 matching bases. This CDR3 region has 14 residues. Trimming cost V 4 bases and J 6 bases, with 17 bases left between them. The V gene's germline CDR1 is GTSNPN and CDR2 SVGIG (reference sequence). CDR3: CAWTRGQSRDTQYF. The CDR3 region has the DNA TGTGCCTGGACCCGGGGACAATCGCGGGATACGCAGTATTTT.

The chain links TRBV6-1 to TRBJ2-1, with TRBD2 matching 10 bases. J was trimmed by 7 bases and V by 2 bases; bases with no gene match: 8. The CDR3 has 16 residues. The germline CDR1 and CDR2 sequences are MNHNS and SASEGT. As DNA, the CDR3 is TGTGCCAGCAGTGAAATCGGTAGCGGGAGGTATAATGAGCAGTTCTTC. It is translated as CASSEIGSGRYNEQFF.

The rearrangement links TRBV11-3 to TRBJ2-1; 13 nucleotides line up with TRBD2. CDR1 is SGHNT and CDR2 is YENEEA in the germline V gene. V lost 3 bases to trimming and J lost 8 bases; unmatched junction nucleotides: 4. CDR3 length: 15 amino acids. In DNA, the CDR3 is TGTGCCAGCAGCTTTGGACTAGCGGGAGAGGATGAGCAGTTCTTC. Its translation is CASSFGLAGEDEQFF.

In this sample, this clone turned up a few times. This rearrangement joins TRBV28 to TRBJ2-5, with D possibly TRBD2 on 6 matching bases. This CDR3 region has 14 residues. V lost 7 bases and J lost 5, with 17 bases in between. In germline, CDR1 is MDHEN, CDR2 SYDVKM. For the CDR3, the DNA is TGTGCCAGCACCGGCGGGGTCCGGCTCGAGACCCAGTACTTC. It codes for CASTGGVRLETQYF.

The V call is TRBV3-1 (or the pseudogene TRBV3-2), the J call TRBJ2-3; a possible D gene is TRBD1 (6 bases). Germline assignment: CDR1 LGHDT and CDR2 YNNKEL (reference sequence). The V end was cut by 6 bases, the J end by 6 bases, with 10 bases between. The CDR3 has 12 residues. CDR3 amino acids: CASRGTTDTQYF. CDR3 DNA sequence: TGTGCCAGCAGGGGGACAACCGATACGCAGTATTTT.

The chain couples TRBV30 to TRBJ1-6; D perhaps matches TRBD1 (5 bases). Trimming pared 2 bases from V and 9 bases from J, leaving 11 bases between. The CDR3 has 13 amino acids. The germline CDR1 and CDR2 sequences are GTSNPN and SVGIG (reference sequence). CDR3 bases: TGTGCCTGGAGTACAGGTTTCACTTCACCCCTCCACTTT. Amino acid sequence: CAWSTGFTSPLHF.

V usage is TRBV18 and J usage is TRBJ2-4; TRBD1 is a possible D gene (5 bases). V lost 0 bases, J lost 0 bases, and 18 bases lay in between. From germline, CDR1 is KGHSH and CDR2 LQKENI. CDR3 length: 19 residues. CDR3 coding DNA: TGTGCCAGCTCACCACCGATCGGCAGGGAACCTTTAGCCAAAAACATTCAGTACTTC. It encodes CASSPPIGREPLAKNIQYF.

The CDR3 loop is CASRRREGNEQFF. CDR3 DNA sequence: TGTGCCAGTAGACGCAGGGAGGGCAATGAGCAGTTCTTC. The chain links TRBV19 to TRBJ2-1, with 7 bases fitting TRBD2. The CDR3 is made up of 13 amino acids. The germline CDR1 and CDR2 sequences are LNHDA and SQIVND (reference sequence). The J segment lost 6 bases and the V segment lost 6 bases, leaving 5 bases of the junction unmatched.

This clone was counted a few times. The chain recombines TRBV27 with TRBJ2-1, with D possibly TRBD2 on 6 matching bases. CDR3 length: 16 residues. The germline V gene has CDR1 MNHEY and CDR2 SMNVEV (reference sequence). V gave up 5 bases and J gave up 6 bases, with 20 bases separating them. This CDR3 reads CASSTPGLRDGNEQFF. The CDR3 DNA reads as TGTGCCAGCAGTACCCCAGGTTTGCGGGACGGCAATGAGCAGTTCTTC.

This clone is a singleton in its sample. The chain combines TRBV5-8 with TRBJ2-1, with a possible D match to TRBD1 (6 bases). Germline values: CDR1 SGHTS, CDR2 YDEGEE. With 1 base removed from V and 6 bases from J, the gap between germline ends came to 14 bases. The CDR3 runs to 15 residues. CDR3 amino acids: CASSLRGYPGNEQFF. CDR3 nucleotides: TGTGCCAGCAGCTTGAGGGGGTACCCGGGCAATGAGCAGTTCTTC.

The rearrangement links TRBV2 to TRBJ1-5, with 7 bases matching TRBD1. Germline CDR1 and CDR2: SNHLY and FYNNEI. This CDR3 comprises 15 residues. J gave up 3 bases and V 6 bases, and 8 bases lay outside the gene matches. The CDR3 reads CASRVGQAINQPQHF. For the CDR3, the DNA is TGTGCCAGCAGGGTAGGACAGGCCATCAATCAGCCCCAGCATTTT.

This chain uses TRBV28 with TRBJ2-3; 9 bases fit TRBD2. Germline V gene sequence: CDR1 MDHEN, CDR2 SYDVKM. After removal of 7 bases from V and 3 bases from J, the junction contained 5 bases not matched to a gene. CDR3 length: 14 amino acids. The CDR3 reads CASTTAGGTDTQYF. The CDR3, as DNA: TGTGCCAGCACCACGGCGGGAGGGACAGATACGCAGTATTTT.

J is TRBJ1-6 and V is TRBV2; tentatively, D is TRBD1 (6 bases). CDR3 length: 16 residues. Germline CDR1 SNHLY, CDR2 FYNNEI. V lost 6 bases and J 12 bases, leaving 24 bases between the germline ends. The CDR3 protein is CASSRGEGTGQKPLHF. CDR3 sequence (DNA): TGTGCCAGCAGCCGGGGCGAGGGAACAGGGCAAAAACCCCTCCACTTT.